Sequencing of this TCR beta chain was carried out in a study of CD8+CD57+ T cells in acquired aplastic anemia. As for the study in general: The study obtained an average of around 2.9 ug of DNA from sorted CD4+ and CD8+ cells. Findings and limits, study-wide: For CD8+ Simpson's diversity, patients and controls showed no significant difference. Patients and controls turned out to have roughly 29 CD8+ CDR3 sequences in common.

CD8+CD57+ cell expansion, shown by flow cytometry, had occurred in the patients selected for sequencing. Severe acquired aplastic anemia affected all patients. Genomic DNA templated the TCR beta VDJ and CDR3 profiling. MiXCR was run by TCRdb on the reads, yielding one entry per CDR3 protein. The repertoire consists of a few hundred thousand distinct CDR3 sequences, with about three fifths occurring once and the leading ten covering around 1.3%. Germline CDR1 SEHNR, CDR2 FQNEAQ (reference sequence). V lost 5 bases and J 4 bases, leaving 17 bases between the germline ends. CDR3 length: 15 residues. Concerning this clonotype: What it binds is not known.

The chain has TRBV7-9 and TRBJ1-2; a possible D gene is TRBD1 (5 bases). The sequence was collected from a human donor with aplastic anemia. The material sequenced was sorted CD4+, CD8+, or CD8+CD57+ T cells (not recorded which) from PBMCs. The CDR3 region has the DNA TGTGCCAGCAGCCATGAGCCGGGACGGTCCTATGGCTACACCTTC. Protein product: CASSHEPGRSYGYTF.